Each of the 20 T cell receptor beta chains below was sequenced from the same sample in a study of T cells in Graves' hyperthyroidism and ophthalmopathy. Amplification yielded TCR beta CDR3 regions, with RNA transcripts as the source. With the HTBI primer set, the TCR CDR3 went through a first round of RT-PCR. TCRdb ran MiXCR on the multiplex PCR reads and lists one entry per CDR3 protein. The data hold 350,000 to 400,000 distinct CDR3 sequences, with 11% to 15% observed a single time. Sample: blood. The receptors shown here come from an older woman with Graves' hyperthyroidism.

The sample holds many counts of this clonotype. This sequence joins TRBV27 and TRBJ2-3; 8 bases map to TRBD2. Trimming at V came to 4 bases and at J to 2 bases, leaving 5 bases not matched to a gene. Per the germline V gene, CDR1 is MNHEY and CDR2 is SMNVEV (reference sequence). This CDR3 spans 15 amino acids. CDR3 loop: CASSSLAGFTDTQYF. Written as DNA, the CDR3 is TGTGCCAGCAGTTCATTAGCGGGGTTCACAGATACGCAGTATTTT.

At least ten counts were recorded for this clonotype. V and J are TRBV5-5 and TRBJ1-6, with 8 bases that match TRBD1. The CDR3 is made up of 15 amino acids. With 0 bases clipped from V and 9 bases from J, the junction kept 5 bases outside the gene matches. From germline, CDR1 is SGHKS and CDR2 YYEKEE (reference sequence). The DNA for the CDR3 is TGTGCCAGCAGCTTGGATTCGGACAGGGCTTCACCCCTCCACTTT. Translated, it gives CASSLDSDRASPLHF.

Notes on this clonotype: Just one base apart from a much larger clone, this may be a read error. The chain combines TRBV5-8 with TRBJ2-2; no clear D. CDR3 length equals 14 residues. Germline-derived CDR1 and CDR2 are SGHTS and YDEGEE. V lost 2 bases to trimming and J lost 0 bases, with 5 bases between them. CDR3 amino acids: CASSFTPNTGELFF. The CDR3 region has the DNA TGTGCCAGCAGCTTTACCCCGAACACCGGGGAGCTGTTTTTT. Filled out from reference TRBV5-8 and TRBJ2-2, the complete variable domain reads EAGVTQSPTHLIKTRGQQATLRCSPISGHTSVYWYQQALGLGLQFLLWYDEGEERNRGNFPPRFSGRQFPNYSSELNVNALELEDSALYLCASSFTPNTGELFFGEGSRLTVL.

Points on this clonotype: At one boundary the junction diverges from the germline segment, which might be a read error. The CDR3 nucleotides are TGTGCCGGCTCCGGGGGGGTTAACACTGAAGCTTTCTTT. Encoded protein: CAGSGGVNTEAFF. V usage is TRBV18 and J usage is TRBJ1-1; D possibly corresponds to TRBD1 (5 bases). Germline values: CDR1 KGHSH, CDR2 LQKENI. This CDR3 spans 13 amino acids. Full variable domain (rest looked up from reference TRBV18 and TRBJ1-1): NAGVMQNPRHLVRRRGQEARLRCSPMKGHSHVYWYRQLPEEGLKFMVYLQKENIIDESGMPKERFSAEFPKEGPSILRIQQVVRGDSAAYFCAGSGGVNTEAFFGQGTRLTVV.

This rearrangement joins TRBV2 to TRBJ1-5, with D perhaps matching TRBD1 (5 bases). The CDR3 runs to 13 residues. Germline lookup yields CDR1 SNHLY and CDR2 FYNNEI. The ends were cut back, 6 bases at V and 4 bases at J, with 10 bases in the middle. CDR3 region: CASSAGTNQPQHF. In nucleotides, the CDR3 is TGTGCCAGCAGCGCCGGGACTAATCAGCCCCAGCATTTT.

This clonotype showed up many times. V gene TRBV7-9 combines with J gene TRBJ2-1, with D unresolved. Germline CDR1 reads SEHNR; CDR2 reads FQNEAQ (reference sequence). The ends were cut back, 6 bases at V and 0 bases at J, with 12 bases in the middle. The CDR3 contains 15 residues. As DNA, the CDR3 is TGTGCCAGCAGTCACCCACAAATCTCCTACAATGAGCAGTTCTTC. This sequence encodes CASSHPQISYNEQFF.

At least ten counts were recorded for this clonotype. As DNA, the CDR3 is TGTGCCAGCAGTTTACGACAGGAATACGAGCAGTACTTC. Translating gives CASSLRQEYEQYF. The chain employs TRBV27 and TRBJ2-7; TRBD1 is a possible D gene (6 bases). The CDR3 consists of 13 residues. V shed 2 bases and J shed 4 bases, with 9 bases lying between them. CDR1 is MNHEY, CDR2 SMNVEV, per germline (reference sequence).

The chain employs TRBV28 and TRBJ2-5; D is uncertain. Germline assignment: CDR1 MDHEN and CDR2 SYDVKM. The length of the CDR3 is 14 residues. V lost 7 bases and J lost 5, with 17 bases in between. The CDR3 spells CASILSRATETQYF. CDR3 sequence (DNA): TGTGCCAGCATCCTATCCCGGGCAACTGAGACCCAGTACTTC.

This clonotype was counted between two and nine times. V usage is TRBV20-1 and J usage is TRBJ2-1, with 7 bases that match TRBD2. The CDR3 consists of 12 residues. V lost 1 base to trimming and J lost 12 bases; unmatched junction nucleotides: 6. Germline V gives CDR1 DFQATT, CDR2 SNEGSKA (reference sequence). Here the CDR3 reads CSARGGGGGQFF. The CDR3 DNA is TGCAGTGCTAGAGGGGGGGGGGGGGGGCAGTTCTTC.

This clonotype occurred many times. V gene TRBV20-1 combines with J gene TRBJ2-1; tentatively, D is TRBD1 or TRBD2 (5 bases each). The V and J ends lost 3 bases and 6 bases respectively, with 12 bases between them. CDR3 length: 13 amino acids. Germline values: CDR1 DFQATT, CDR2 SNEGSKA (reference sequence). CDR3 sequence (DNA): TGCAGTGCTAGCCACGGGACCGTCAATGAGCAGTTCTTC. Protein sequence: CSASHGTVNEQFF.

This clonotype was counted ten times or more. The rearrangement joins TRBV15 to TRBJ2-2; D might be TRBD1 (5 bases). V dropped 0 bases and J dropped 7 bases, with 9 bases sitting between them. The CDR3 runs to 14 residues. Germline V gene data show CDR1 as LNHNV and CDR2 as YYDKDF (reference sequence). CDR3 residues: CATSRDSGIGELFF. The CDR3 DNA reads as TGTGCCACCAGCAGAGATTCAGGGATCGGGGAGCTGTTTTTT.

The DNA of the CDR3 is TGTGCCAGCAGCTCGCCTTGGGGAACCGGGGAGCTGTTTTTT. Protein sequence: CASSSPWGTGELFF. This chain uses TRBV13 with TRBJ2-2; D remains ambiguous. CDR1 is PRHDT, CDR2 FYEKMQ, per germline (reference sequence). This CDR3 region has 14 residues. V was clipped by 4 bases and J by 5 bases, with 11 bases between them.

V usage is TRBV10-3 and J usage is TRBJ2-5; D uncertain. The CDR3 has 14 amino acids. In germline, CDR1 is ENHRY, CDR2 SYGVKD. V lost 3 bases and J 2 bases, leaving 10 bases between the germline ends. The CDR3 region has the DNA TGTGCCATCAGTGATGTAACAAGACAAGAGACCCAGTACTTC. It yields the protein CAISDVTRQETQYF.

In this sample, this clonotype turned up many times. This chain connects TRBV10-3 to TRBJ2-1; D is perhaps TRBD1 or TRBD2 (6 bases each). There are 14 residues in the CDR3. Deletions cut 3 bases from V and 8 bases from J, with 14 bases between. The germline CDR1 and CDR2 sequences are ENHRY and SYGVKD. The CDR3, as DNA: TGTGCCATCAGTGACCCTAGGGGGGACTATGAGCAGTTCTTC. This translates into CAISDPRGDYEQFF.

This clonotype was seen only a few times. The genes are TRBV19 and TRBJ2-2; TRBD1 might be the D (6 bases). The CDR3 is 14 residues long. Germline values: CDR1 LNHDA, CDR2 SQIVND (reference sequence). The germline V and J ends were trimmed by 9 bases and 3 bases, with 14 bases remaining between them. CDR3 in amino acids: CASDRGQYTGELFF. CDR3 nucleotides: TGTGCCAGCGATCGGGGACAATACACCGGGGAGCTGTTTTTT.

This clonotype was found a few times. The chain employs TRBV7-2 and TRBJ1-2; 8 bases align to TRBD1. This CDR3 region has 14 residues. J lost 8 bases, V lost 5 bases, and 10 bases had no gene match. Germline-derived CDR1 and CDR2 are SGHTA and FQGNSA. CDR3 DNA sequence: TGTGCCAGCAGCCTAAGGACAGGGCTTCAAGGCTACACCTTC. Amino acids: CASSLRTGLQGYTF.

This clonotype was observed at least ten times. The chain links TRBV3-1 to TRBJ2-7; the match to TRBD1 covers 10 bases. The V gene end was trimmed by 6 bases and the J gene end by 4 bases; junction bases not matched to a gene: 9. The CDR3 spans 15 residues. The germline V gene encodes CDR1 LGHDT and CDR2 YNNKEL (reference sequence). CDR3: CASRLTGTGAYEQYF. CDR3 sequence (DNA): TGTGCCAGCAGACTCACCGGGACAGGGGCGTACGAGCAGTACTTC.

This clonotype showed up many times. The chain recombines TRBV6-1 with TRBJ1-2; weak D call: TRBD1 (6 bases). From germline, CDR1 is MNHNS and CDR2 SASEGT. The CDR3 runs to 16 residues. Trimming removed 6 bases at V and 4 bases at J, with 21 bases between. CDR3 bases: TGTGCCAGCAGGCCCCCACGGGGGGCAGACGCCTATGGCTACACCTTC. This codes for CASRPPRGADAYGYTF.

J is TRBJ1-2 and V is TRBV30; unclear D gene. CDR1 and CDR2 from the germline V gene are GTSNPN and SVGIG (reference sequence). Trimming removed 4 bases at V and 6 bases at J, with 15 bases between. The CDR3 is made up of 13 amino acids. The CDR3 spells CAWTLGYTNGYTF. The CDR3 DNA reads TGTGCCTGGACCCTCGGGTATACGAATGGCTACACCTTC.

A remark on this clonotype: The junction shows a germline mismatch at one end, possibly a read error. The V gene is TRBV5-1, the J gene TRBJ1-1; the D is unclear. This CDR3 comprises 13 residues. In germline, CDR1 is SGHRS, CDR2 YFSETQ. Written as DNA, the CDR3 is TGTGCCAGCAGAGGAGCACTGAACACTGAAGCTTTCTTT. Protein: CASRGALNTEAFF.